This T cell receptor beta chain stems from a study of Graves' ophthalmopathy and Graves' hyperthyroidism. This clonotype was observed many times. This CDR3 region has 17 residues. The V gene lost 3 bases and the J gene lost 1 base, with 14 bases spanning the gap. Germline V CDR1 and CDR2: SGDLS, YYNGEE. Using RNA transcripts, the TCR beta CDR3 regions were amplified. First-round RT-PCR relied on HTBI primers, and a second-round multiplex PCR came next. TCRdb used MiXCR to reprocess the multiplex PCR reads, holding one entry per CDR3 protein. This table has about 660,000 distinct CDR3 sequences, roughly two fifths appearing once.

Specimen: peripheral blood. The chain links TRBV9 to TRBJ2-6; D may be TRBD1 or TRBD2 (5 bases each). The receptor was isolated from an adult man with Graves' ophthalmopathy. CDR3 sequence reads: CASSARGTWSGANVLTF. For the CDR3, the DNA is TGTGCCAGCAGCGCCCGTGGGACCTGGTCTGGGGCCAACGTCCTGACTTTC.